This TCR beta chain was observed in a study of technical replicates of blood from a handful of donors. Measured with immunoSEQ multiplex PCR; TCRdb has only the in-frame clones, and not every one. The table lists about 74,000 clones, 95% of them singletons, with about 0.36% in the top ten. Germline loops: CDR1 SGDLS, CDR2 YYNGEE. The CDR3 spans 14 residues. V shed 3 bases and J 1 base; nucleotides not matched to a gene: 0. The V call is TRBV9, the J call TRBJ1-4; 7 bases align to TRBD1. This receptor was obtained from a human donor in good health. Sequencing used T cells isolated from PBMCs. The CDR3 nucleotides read TGTGCCAGCAGCGGACAGGGAACTAATGAAAAACTGTTTTTT. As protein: CASSGQGTNEKLFF.